This T cell receptor beta chain is from a study of CD4 T cells in relation to SARS-CoV-2 and coronaviruses. For this clone: Its antigen is still unknown.

Naive and memory CD4+ T cells were separated from cryopreserved PBMCs. Germline V gene lookup returns CDR1 SGHVS and CDR2 FQNEAQ. Trimming cost V 3 bases and J 3 bases, with 12 bases left between them. This CDR3 is 15 amino acids long. TCRdb's copy holds only in-frame clones and misses some; the assay was immunoSEQ multiplex PCR. The repertoire holds 30,000 to 45,000 clones, approximately 80% seen once, with about a fifth in the top ten. The sample comprised memory CD4+ T cells from PBMCs, cultured in vitro. The sequence derives from an adult with COVID-19. V gene TRBV7-8 combines with J gene TRBJ2-1; D might be TRBD1 or TRBD2, each matching 5 bases. The CDR3 DNA is TGTGCCAGCAGCTTTGAGGGGTCGCACTACAATGAGCAGTTCTTC. Amino acid sequence: CASSFEGSHYNEQFF.